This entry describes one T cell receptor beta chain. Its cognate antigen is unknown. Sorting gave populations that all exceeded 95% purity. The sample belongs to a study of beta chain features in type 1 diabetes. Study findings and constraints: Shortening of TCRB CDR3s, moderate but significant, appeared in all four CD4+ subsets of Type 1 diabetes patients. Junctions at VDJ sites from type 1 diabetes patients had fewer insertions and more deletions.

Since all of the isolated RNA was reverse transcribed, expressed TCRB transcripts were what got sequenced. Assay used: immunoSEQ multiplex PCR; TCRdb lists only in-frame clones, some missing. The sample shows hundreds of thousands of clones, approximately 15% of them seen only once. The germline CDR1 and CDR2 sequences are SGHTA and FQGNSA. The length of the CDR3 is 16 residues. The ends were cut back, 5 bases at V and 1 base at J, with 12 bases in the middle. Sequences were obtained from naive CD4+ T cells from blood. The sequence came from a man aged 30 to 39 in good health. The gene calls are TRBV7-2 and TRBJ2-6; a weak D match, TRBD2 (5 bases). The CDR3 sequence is CASSPRTGSGANVLTF. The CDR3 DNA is TGTGCCAGCAGCCCACGCACGGGGTCTGGGGCCAACGTCCTGACTTTC.